Listed below are T cell receptor beta chains from one sample, sequenced in a study of T cells in Graves' hyperthyroidism and ophthalmopathy. TCRdb used MiXCR to reprocess the multiplex PCR reads, holding one entry per CDR3 protein. The sample lists hundreds of thousands of distinct CDR3 sequences; approximately 15% were seen once. Sequencing was performed on blood. All receptors derive from a young woman with Graves' hyperthyroidism. Both conserved end residues are part of each CDR3. The D gene is left open where the match is weak. Expanded clones are given a class, and other clones once, few, many or no size at all.

abundance: many; len: 12; j_gene: TRBJ2-5; v_gene: TRBV20-1; d_gene: NA; CDR3nt: TGCAGTGTTAGAGGGTCGGGTGAGACCCAGTACTTC; CDR3aa: CSVRGSGETQYF
abundance: NA; len: 16; j_gene: TRBJ2-3; v_gene: TRBV20-1; d_gene: TRBD2; CDR3nt: TGCAGTGCTAGACCCTTTGCGGGGGGGGGTACAGATACGCAGTATTTT; CDR3aa: CSARPFAGGGTDTQYF
abundance: many; len: 18; j_gene: TRBJ1-6; v_gene: TRBV12-3/TRBV12-4; d_gene: NA; CDR3nt: TGTGCCAGCAGTTTATGGCTCAGCGGGGGGGAAAATAATTCACCCCTCCACTTT; CDR3aa: CASSLWLSGGENNSPLHF
abundance: many; len: 12; j_gene: TRBJ2-3; v_gene: TRBV20-1; d_gene: NA; CDR3nt: TGCAGTGCTTTTTTACCTAGCGACGCGCAGTATTTT; CDR3aa: CSAFLPSDAQYF
abundance: many; len: 15; j_gene: TRBJ1-1; v_gene: TRBV12-3/TRBV12-4; d_gene: NA; CDR3nt: TGTGCCAGCAGTATAATCCAGGGCTGGAACGGTGAAGCTTTCTTT; CDR3aa: CASSIIQGWNGEAFF
abundance: NA; len: 13; j_gene: TRBJ2-7; v_gene: TRBV6-1; d_gene: NA; CDR3nt: TGTGCCAGCAGTCTAAAGCACGAATACGAGCAGTACTTC; CDR3aa: CASSLKHEYEQYF
abundance: few; len: 12; j_gene: TRBJ2-7; v_gene: TRBV20-1; d_gene: NA; CDR3nt: TGCAGTGCTAGATCTAGGACCTACGAGCAGTACTTC; CDR3aa: CSARSRTYEQYF
abundance: NA; len: 18; j_gene: TRBJ1-5; v_gene: TRBV12-3/TRBV12-4; d_gene: NA; CDR3nt: TGTGCCAGCAGTTTAGATGGGGTGGGCACACGTCACAATCAGCCCCAGCATTTT; CDR3aa: CASSLDGVGTRHNQPQHF
abundance: few; len: 15; j_gene: TRBJ2-3; v_gene: TRBV6-4; d_gene: NA; CDR3nt: TGTGCCAGCAGTCCCACACAGGAGCCCACAGATACGCAGTATTTT; CDR3aa: CASSPTQEPTDTQYF
abundance: few; len: 16; j_gene: TRBJ2-3; v_gene: TRBV6-2/TRBV6-3; d_gene: TRBD2; CDR3nt: TGTGCCAGCAGGCTAGCCGGGACTAGCGGGAACTATACGCAGTATTTT; CDR3aa: CASRLAGTSGNYTQYF